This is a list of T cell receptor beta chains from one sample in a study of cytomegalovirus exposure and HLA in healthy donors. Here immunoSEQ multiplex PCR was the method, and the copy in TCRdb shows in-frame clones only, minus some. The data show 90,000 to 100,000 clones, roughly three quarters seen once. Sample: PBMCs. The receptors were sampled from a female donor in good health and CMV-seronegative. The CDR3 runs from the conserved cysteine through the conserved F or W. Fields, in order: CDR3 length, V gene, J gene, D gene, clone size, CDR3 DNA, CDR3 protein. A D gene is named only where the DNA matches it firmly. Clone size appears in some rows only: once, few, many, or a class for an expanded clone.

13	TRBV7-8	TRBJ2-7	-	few	TGTGCTAGCAGGCAGAGGCCGGCCTACGAGCAGTACTTC	CASRQRPAYEQYF
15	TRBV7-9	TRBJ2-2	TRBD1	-	TGTGCCAGCAGCTTAAGACAGGGGAACACCGGGGAGCTGTTTTTT	CASSLRQGNTGELFF
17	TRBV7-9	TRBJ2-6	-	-	TGTGCCAGCAGCTTAATAACGGGGAACTCTGGGGCCAACGTCCTGACTTTC	CASSLITGNSGANVLTF
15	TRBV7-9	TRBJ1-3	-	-	TGTGCCAGCCGGACACGGGTGATCTCTGGAAACACCATATATTTT	CASRTRVISGNTIYF
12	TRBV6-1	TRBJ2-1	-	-	TGTGCCAGCAGTTTAAACTACAATGAGCAGTTCTTC	CASSLNYNEQFF
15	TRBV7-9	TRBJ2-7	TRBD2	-	TGTGCCAGCAGCTTAGTCGGCGGGGGGGATTACGAGCAGTACTTC	CASSLVGGGDYEQYF
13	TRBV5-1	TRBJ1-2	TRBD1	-	TGCGCCAGCAGCGACCAGGGGGCGCGGGTCTACACCTTC	CASSDQGARVYTF
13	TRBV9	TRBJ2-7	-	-	TGTGCCAGCAGCGTAACGGTCGAGGGCGAGCAGTACTTC	CASSVTVEGEQYF
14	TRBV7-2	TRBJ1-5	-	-	TGTGCCAGCAGCTTAGGTCAGGGAGGACAGCCCCAGCATTTT	CASSLGQGGQPQHF
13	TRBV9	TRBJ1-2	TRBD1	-	TGTGCCAGCAGGGCCGGGACAGGGGACGGCTACACCTTC	CASRAGTGDGYTF
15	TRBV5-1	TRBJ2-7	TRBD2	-	TGCGCCAGCAGCACGGGGACTAGCGGGAGTGGCGAGCAGTACTTC	CASSTGTSGSGEQYF
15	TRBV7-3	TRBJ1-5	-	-	TGTGCCAGCAGCCTTCTAGGGGGTAGCAATCAGCCCCAGCATTTT	CASSLLGGSNQPQHF